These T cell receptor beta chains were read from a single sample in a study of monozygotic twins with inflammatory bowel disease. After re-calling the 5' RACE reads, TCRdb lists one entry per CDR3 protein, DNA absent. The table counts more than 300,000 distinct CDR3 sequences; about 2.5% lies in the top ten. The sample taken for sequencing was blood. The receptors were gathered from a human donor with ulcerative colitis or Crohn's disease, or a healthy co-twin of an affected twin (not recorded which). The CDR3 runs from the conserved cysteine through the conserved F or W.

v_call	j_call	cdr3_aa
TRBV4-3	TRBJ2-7	CASSQGYHSSYEQYF
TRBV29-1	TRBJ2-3	CSVEDRTGSTDTQYF
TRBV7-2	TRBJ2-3	CASSRRGGAGDTQYF
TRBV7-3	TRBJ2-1	CASSTDGQGLGEQFF
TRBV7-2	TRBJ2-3	CASSLESGLTTDTQYF
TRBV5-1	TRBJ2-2	CASSLRLAGVLDTGELFF
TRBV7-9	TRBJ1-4	CASSQHATNEKLFF
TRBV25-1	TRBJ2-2	CASSEYLTGALGLTGELFF
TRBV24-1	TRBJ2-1	CATSDTTGQSYNEQFF
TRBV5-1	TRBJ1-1	CASSLMEIGWDTEAFF
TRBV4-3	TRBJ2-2	CASSETGLAGVLTNTGELFF
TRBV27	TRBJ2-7	CASSPMGGMYEQYF
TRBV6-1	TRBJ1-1	CASRDMGQRRTEAFF
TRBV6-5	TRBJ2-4	CASRGQAENIQYF
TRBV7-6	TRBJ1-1	CASSLEWGQGPGTEAFF
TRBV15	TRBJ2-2	CATSLDGFTGELFF
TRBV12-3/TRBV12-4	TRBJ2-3	CASSYSGSATDTQYF
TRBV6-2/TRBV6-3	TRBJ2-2	CASSYILTGAINTGELFF
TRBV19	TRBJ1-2	CASSLRGFLFYGYTF
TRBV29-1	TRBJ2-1	CSVAPSGGRNEQFF
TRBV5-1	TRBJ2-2	CASSLSSWAGELFF
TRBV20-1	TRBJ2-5	CSASFARGAGGYQETQYF
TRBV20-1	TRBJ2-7	CSARYTGPTYEQYF
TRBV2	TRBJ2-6	CASNRAGALSGANVLTF
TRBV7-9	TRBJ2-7	CASSPYQGAHEQYF